This T cell receptor beta chain was documented in a study of cytomegalovirus exposure and HLA in healthy donors. Overall study: Within an early data release were around 87 million unique TCRs drawn from HLA-typed donors. Study observations and caveats: TCR beta sequences reportedly predicted most subjects' HLA-A and HLA-B alleles accurately. The investigators catalogued under 200 TCR beta chains as cytomegalovirus-associated. Association of a missense DCLRE1C variant with TCR beta V- and J-gene trimming was reported in a later analysis.

PCR used 60 Vbeta primers and 13 Jbeta primers. Some clones are missing from TCRdb's copy, which holds only in-frame ones; the method was immunoSEQ multiplex PCR. The table has 95,000 to 130,000 clones, 75% seen once; the top ten hold about 1.6%. V trimming: 1 base; J trimming: 0 bases; junction bases outside the gene matches: 0. Germline loops: CDR1 LGHNA, CDR2 YNFKEQ. CDR3 length: 16 amino acids. In regard to this clone: Antigen: not known.

Sample: PBMCs. V usage is TRBV4-2 and J usage is TRBJ2-1; 10 bases line up with TRBD2. The TCR comes from a woman aged 18-35 years in good health and CMV-seronegative. The CDR3 spells CASSQGLAGSYNEQFF. DNA of the CDR3: TGTGCCAGCAGCCAAGGACTAGCGGGCTCCTACAATGAGCAGTTCTTC.